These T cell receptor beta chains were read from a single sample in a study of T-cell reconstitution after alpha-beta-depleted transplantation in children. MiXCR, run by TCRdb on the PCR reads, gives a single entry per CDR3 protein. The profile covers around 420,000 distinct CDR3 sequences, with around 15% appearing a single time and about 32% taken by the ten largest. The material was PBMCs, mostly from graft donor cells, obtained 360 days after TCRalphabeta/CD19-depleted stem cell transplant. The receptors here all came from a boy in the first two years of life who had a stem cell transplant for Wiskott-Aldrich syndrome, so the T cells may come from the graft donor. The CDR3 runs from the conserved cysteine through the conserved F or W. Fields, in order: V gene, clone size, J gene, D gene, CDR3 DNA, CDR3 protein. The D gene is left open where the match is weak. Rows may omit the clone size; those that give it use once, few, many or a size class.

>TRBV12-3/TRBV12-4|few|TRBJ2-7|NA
TGTGCCAGCAGCTCCGGGACGCCTAAGAAGGTACTAGTGGCTACGAGGCAGTACTTC
CASSSGTPKKVLVATRQYF
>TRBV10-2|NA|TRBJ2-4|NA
TGCGCCAGCAGGTCAGCCAAAAACATTCAGTACTTC
CASRSAKNIQYF
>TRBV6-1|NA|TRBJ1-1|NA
TGTGCCAGCAGTCTCGGGCTCCGGGGTGGCACTGAAGCTTTCTTT
CASSLGLRGGTEAFF
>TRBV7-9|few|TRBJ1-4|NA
TGTGCCAGCAGCTTAACGTGGCGGTTTGAAAAACTGTTTTTT
CASSLTWRFEKLFF
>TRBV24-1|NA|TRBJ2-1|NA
TGTGCCACCAGTGATTTGCAACCTGAACGCTACAATGAGCAGTTCTTC
CATSDLQPERYNEQFF
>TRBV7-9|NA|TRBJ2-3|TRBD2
TGTGCCAGCAGCTTATTTCGGACTAGCGGGAGAAAGGCTACGCAGTATTTT
CASSLFRTSGRKATQYF
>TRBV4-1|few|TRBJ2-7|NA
TGCGCCAGCAGCCAACTACCCGGGACATTTAGCTACGAGCAGTACTTC
CASSQLPGTFSYEQYF
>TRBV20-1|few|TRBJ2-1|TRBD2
TGCAGTGCTAGAGGGATTAGCGGGTTATACAATGAGCAGTTCTTC
CSARGISGLYNEQFF
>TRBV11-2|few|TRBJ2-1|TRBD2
TGTGCCAGCAGCTTACAGTTAGCGGGAACGAGGCCCCGCCAGTTCTTC
CASSLQLAGTRPRQFF
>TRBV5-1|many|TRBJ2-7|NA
TGCGCCAGCAGCACGGGACTTCTCTACGAGCAGTACTTC
CASSTGLLYEQYF
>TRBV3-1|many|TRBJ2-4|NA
TGTGCCAGCAGCCAAGAGGCACGGTCGATCGTCTTC
CASSQEARSIVF
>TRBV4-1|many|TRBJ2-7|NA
TGCGCCAGCAGCCAAGACACCCGGGACCAATCCTACGAGCAGTACTTC
CASSQDTRDQSYEQYF
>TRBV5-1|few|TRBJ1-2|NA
TGCGCCAGCAGCTTGCACTTGTTTTGTAGCTATGGCTACACCTTC
CASSLHLFCSYGYTF
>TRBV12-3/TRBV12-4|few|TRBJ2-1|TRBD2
TGTGCCAGCAGTTTAAGCGGGGGGGCAGTGTATGAGCAGTTCTTC
CASSLSGGAVYEQFF
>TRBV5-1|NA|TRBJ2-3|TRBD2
TGCGCCAGCAGCTTGTTGGGACTACGAACAGATACGCAGTATTTT
CASSLLGLRTDTQYF
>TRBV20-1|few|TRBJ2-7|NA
TGCAGTGCTGTACCCAGCGTACGATTTTACGAGCAGTACTTC
CSAVPSVRFYEQYF
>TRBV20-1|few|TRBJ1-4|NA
TGCAGTGCCAGACCGCCAACTAATGAAAAACTGTTTTTT
CSARPPTNEKLFF
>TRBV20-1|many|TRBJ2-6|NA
TGCAGTGCTCCAATCTCTGGGGCCAACGTCCTGACTTTC
CSAPISGANVLTF
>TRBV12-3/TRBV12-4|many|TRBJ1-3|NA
TGTGCCAGCAGTAGGACGCCTGGAAACACCATATATTTT
CASSRTPGNTIYF
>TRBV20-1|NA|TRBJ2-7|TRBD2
TGCAGTGCTAGCCTGGGACTAGCAGGCGAGCAGTACTTC
CSASLGLAGEQYF
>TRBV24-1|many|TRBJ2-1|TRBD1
TGTGCCACCAGCGAGACAGGGGGCTTGGACAATGAGCAGTTCTTC
CATSETGGLDNEQFF
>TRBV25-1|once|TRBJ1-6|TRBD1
TGTGCCAGCAGGTACAGGGGACACTCACCCCTCCACTTT
CASRYRGHSPLHF
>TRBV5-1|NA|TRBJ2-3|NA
TGCGCCAGCAGCTTGTGTGGGAGTTTATGCACAGATACGCAGTATTTT
CASSLCGSLCTDTQYF
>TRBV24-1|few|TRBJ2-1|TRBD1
TGTGCCACCAGTGACGTTGGACAGGGAAGGTCCTACAATGAGCAGTTCTTC
CATSDVGQGRSYNEQFF
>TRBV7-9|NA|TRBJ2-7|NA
TGTGCCAGCAGCCCTCGAGGATCTAGTCCCTACGAGCAGTACTTC
CASSPRGSSPYEQYF
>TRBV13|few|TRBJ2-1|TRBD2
TGTGCCAGCAGCTTACTAGTCGCCGCTAGCGGGAGTCTCAATGAGCAGTTCTTC
CASSLLVAASGSLNEQFF
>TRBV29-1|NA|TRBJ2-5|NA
TGCAGCGCTGGGGGTGTTTTACGGCAAGAGACCCAGTACTTC
CSAGGVLRQETQYF
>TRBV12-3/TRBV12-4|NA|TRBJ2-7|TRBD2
TGTGCCAGCCGACTAGCGGGAGTCCCCGAGCAGTACTTC
CASRLAGVPEQYF
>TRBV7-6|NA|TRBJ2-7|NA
TGTGCCAGCAGCTTAGGGGGCGCGGGAGAGCAGTACTTC
CASSLGGAGEQYF
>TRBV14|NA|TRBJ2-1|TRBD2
TGTGCCAGCAGTCCTCAAATTGGACTAGCGGGGGGACATTACAATGAGCAGTTCTTC
CASSPQIGLAGGHYNEQFF
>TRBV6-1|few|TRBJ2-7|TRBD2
TGTGCCAGCAGCCTGAAGCGGGGCTTCTCCTACGAGCAGTACTTC
CASSLKRGFSYEQYF
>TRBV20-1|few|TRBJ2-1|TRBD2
TGCAGTGCTAGAAGGTCTAGCGGGGCCTACAATGAGCAGTTCTTC
CSARRSSGAYNEQFF
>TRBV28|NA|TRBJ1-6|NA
TGTGCCAGCAGTTTGCAGGGAAAGAGATCACCCCTCCACTTT
CASSLQGKRSPLHF
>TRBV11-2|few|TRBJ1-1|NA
TGTGCCAGCAGCTTAGTGAAGGGTAGGCGGTACACTGAAGCTTTCTTT
CASSLVKGRRYTEAFF
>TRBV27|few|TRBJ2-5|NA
TGTGCCAGCAGTTTCACGACAGGAGGGGAGACCCAGTACTTC
CASSFTTGGETQYF
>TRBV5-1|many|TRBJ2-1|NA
TGCGCCAGCAGCTTGGTAAGATACAATGAGCAGTTCTTC
CASSLVRYNEQFF
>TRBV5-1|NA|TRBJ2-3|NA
TGCGCCAGCAGCAGGGGGGGGATCACAGATACGCAGTATTTT
CASSRGGITDTQYF